The present TCR beta chain was sequenced within a study of regulatory T cells in long-lasting Graves disease. This sample's time point: persistent/refractory GD, antithyroid drugs over 5 years with positive TRAb. TCR sequences were obtained from RNA taken from PBMCs. To make TCR beta libraries, researchers used iRepertoire HTBI primers and Arm-PCR of CDR3 regions. TCRdb reprocessed the multiplex PCR reads with MiXCR, giving one entry per CDR3 protein. The table lists about 470,000 distinct CDR3 sequences, roughly 20% of them singletons. The germline CDR1 and CDR2 sequences are SGHVS and FQNEAQ. This CDR3 is 14 amino acids long. The trim removed 1 base at V and 4 bases at J, leaving 4 bases unmatched.

This TCR was recovered from a female donor with Graves disease. The source was peripheral blood mononuclear cells (PBMCs), collected when the disease was refractory, from a patient treated with antithyroid drugs. This chain links TRBV7-8 with TRBJ2-7; 7 bases align to TRBD1. The CDR3 reads CASSLEGAAYEQYF. DNA of the CDR3: TGTGCCAGCAGCTTAGAGGGGGCGGCTTACGAGCAGTACTTC.